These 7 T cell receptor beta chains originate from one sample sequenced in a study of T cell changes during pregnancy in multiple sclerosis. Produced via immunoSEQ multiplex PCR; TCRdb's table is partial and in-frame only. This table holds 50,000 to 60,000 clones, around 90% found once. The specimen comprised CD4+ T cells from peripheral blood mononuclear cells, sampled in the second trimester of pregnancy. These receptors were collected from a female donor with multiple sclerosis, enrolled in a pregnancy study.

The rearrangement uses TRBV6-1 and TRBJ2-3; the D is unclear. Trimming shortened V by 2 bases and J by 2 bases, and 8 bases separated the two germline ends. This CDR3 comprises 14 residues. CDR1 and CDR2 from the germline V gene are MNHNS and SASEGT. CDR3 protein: CASSESRSTDTQYF. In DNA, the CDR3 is TGTGCCAGCAGTGAATCTAGGTCCACAGATACGCAGTATTTT.

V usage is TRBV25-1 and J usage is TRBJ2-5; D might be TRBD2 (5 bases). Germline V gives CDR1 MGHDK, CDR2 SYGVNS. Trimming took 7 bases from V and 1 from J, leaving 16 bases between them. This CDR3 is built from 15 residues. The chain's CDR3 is CASTAGGNPQETQYF. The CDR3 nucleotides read TGTGCCAGCACGGCGGGTGGCAATCCCCAAGAGACCCAGTACTTC.

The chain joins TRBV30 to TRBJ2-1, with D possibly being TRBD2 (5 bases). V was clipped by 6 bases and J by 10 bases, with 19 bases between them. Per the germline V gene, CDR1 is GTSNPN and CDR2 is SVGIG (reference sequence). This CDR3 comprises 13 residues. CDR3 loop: CACHSRGPTEQFF. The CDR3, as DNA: TGTGCCTGTCACAGCCGAGGGCCAACCGAGCAGTTCTTC.

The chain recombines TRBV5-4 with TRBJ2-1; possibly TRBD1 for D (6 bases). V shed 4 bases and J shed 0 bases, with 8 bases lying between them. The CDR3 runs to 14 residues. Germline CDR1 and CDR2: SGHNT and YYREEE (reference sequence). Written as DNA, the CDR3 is TGTGCCAGCAGCCCGACAGGCTCCTACAATGAGCAGTTCTTC. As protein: CASSPTGSYNEQFF. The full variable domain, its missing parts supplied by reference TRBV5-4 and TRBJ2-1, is ETGVTQSPTHLIKTRGQQVTLRCSSQSGHNTVSWYQQALGQGPQFIFQYYREEENGRGNFPPRFSGLQFPNYSSELNVNALELDDSALYLCASSPTGSYNEQFFGPGTRLTVL.

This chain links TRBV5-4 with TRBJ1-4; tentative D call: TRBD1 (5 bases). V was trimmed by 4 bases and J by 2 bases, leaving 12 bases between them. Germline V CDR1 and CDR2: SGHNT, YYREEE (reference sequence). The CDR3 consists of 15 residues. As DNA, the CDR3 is TGTGCCAGCAGCGCTGGGGCAGACACTAATGAAAAACTGTTTTTT. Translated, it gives CASSAGADTNEKLFF. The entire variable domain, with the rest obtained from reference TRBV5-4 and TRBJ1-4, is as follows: ETGVTQSPTHLIKTRGQQVTLRCSSQSGHNTVSWYQQALGQGPQFIFQYYREEENGRGNFPPRFSGLQFPNYSSELNVNALELDDSALYLCASSAGADTNEKLFFGSGTQLSVL.

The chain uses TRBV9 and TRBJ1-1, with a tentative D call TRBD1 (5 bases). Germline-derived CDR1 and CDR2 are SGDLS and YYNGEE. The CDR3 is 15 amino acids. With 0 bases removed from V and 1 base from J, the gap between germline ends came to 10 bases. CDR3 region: CASSVATASNTEAFF. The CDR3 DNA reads TGTGCCAGCAGCGTAGCGACAGCATCGAACACTGAAGCTTTCTTT.

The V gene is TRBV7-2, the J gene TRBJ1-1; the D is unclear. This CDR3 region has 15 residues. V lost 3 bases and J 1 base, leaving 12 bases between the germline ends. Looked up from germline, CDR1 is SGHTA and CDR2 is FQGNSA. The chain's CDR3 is CASSFLSIGNTEAFF. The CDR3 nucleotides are TGTGCCAGCAGCTTCCTCTCTATTGGGAACACTGAAGCTTTCTTT.